The text below deals with one T cell receptor beta chain. Its antigen is currently unknown. This sample was included in a study of blood T cells in healthy people across ages. General study findings and limits: TCR beta diversity was tightly associated with the proportion of naive T cells. Both naive CD4+ cell counts and diversity were greater in long-lived donors than in aged donors. Lack of knowledge of donor CMV status possibly confounded expanded clonotype changes.

From germline, CDR1 is DFQATT and CDR2 SNEGSKA (reference sequence). Deletions cut 4 bases from V and 11 bases from J, with 24 bases between. The CDR3 has 14 amino acids. Through a sample-barcoded 5' primer and a J-beta primer mix, a second PCR was run for roughly 7 to 11 cycles. Each cDNA molecule, via a template-switch adaptor with 12 random nucleotides, was tagged. TCRdb reprocessed the 5' RACE reads via MiXCR and lists one record per CDR3 protein. The table includes over 1,200,000 distinct CDR3 sequences, around 59% detected once. Sequencing was done on a sample of blood. J is TRBJ2-7 and V is TRBV20-1; TRBD1 might be the D (6 bases). The receptor's source is a man aged 18 to 30 in good health. CDR3 DNA sequence: TGCAGTGCTAAATTGGCAGGGGTTGAGAGCCCTGAGTACTTC. Translating gives CSAKLAGVESPEYF.